What follows are 25 T cell receptor beta chains derived from one specimen sequenced in a study of blood T cells in healthy people across ages. It was with a sample-barcoded 5' primer and a J-beta primer mix that a second PCR of roughly 7 to 12 cycles was run. TCRdb called the 5' RACE reads again in MiXCR, with one record for every CDR3 protein. The data show roughly 800,000 distinct CDR3 sequences, with roughly 25% seen just once and approximately 3.7% held by the top ten. Separately, the same data were catalogued under a study of T cells of mothers and their children.

The sample comprised blood. All receptors derive from a boy younger than 18 in good health.

Ten or more counts support this clonotype. The genes are TRBV7-3 and TRBJ2-1, with D possibly matching TRBD1 (6 bases). V was shortened by 3 bases and J by 0 bases, with 9 bases between the two germline ends. Germline values: CDR1 SGHTA, CDR2 FQGTGA. This CDR3 contains 15 residues. This CDR3 is CASSLDSSSYNEQFF. CDR3 DNA sequence: TGTGCCAGCAGCTTGGACAGTAGCTCCTACAATGAGCAGTTCTTC.

This clonotype was picked up many times. The rearrangement uses TRBV28 and TRBJ2-5; D unresolved. Per the germline V gene, CDR1 is MDHEN and CDR2 is SYDVKM. The length of the CDR3 is 14 residues. V lost 2 bases to trimming and J lost 5 bases, with 12 bases between them. The CDR3 DNA follows: TGTGCCAGCAGTTTAAAACTCCTTGGGGAGACCCAGTACTTC. Amino acids: CASSLKLLGETQYF.

Details on this clonotype: This may arise from a read error, as a much more abundant clone is one base away. This rearrangement joins TRBV4-1 to TRBJ1-6; D uncertain. Germline-derived CDR1 and CDR2 are MGHRA and YSYEKL. V was trimmed by 1 base and J by 6 bases, leaving 1 base between them. The CDR3 totals 12 residues. CDR3 nucleotides: TGCGCCAGCAGCCAAGCTAATTCACCCCTCCACTTT. This codes for CASSQANSPLHF.

The chain combines TRBV29-1 with TRBJ1-1; D gene unclear. Germline values: CDR1 SQVTM, CDR2 ANQGSEA. This CDR3 has 13 amino acids. Trimming took off 8 bases at V and 1 base at J, with 14 bases between the two ends. As DNA, the CDR3 is TGCAGCCCTCTCGACGGATCGAACACTGAAGCTTTCTTT. Translated: CSPLDGSNTEAFF.

To note about this clonotype: One junction end does not reproduce the germline sequence, and a read error may be involved. The rearrangement links TRBV5-1 to TRBJ2-1, with TRBD2 identical over 8 bases. Germline assignment: CDR1 SGHRS and CDR2 YFSETQ. The CDR3 runs 16 residues. CDR3 protein: CASSFPGLGSCNEQFF. CDR3 DNA: TGCGCCAGCAGTTTTCCGGGACTAGGTTCCTGCAATGAGCAGTTCTTC.

The V call is TRBV28, the J call TRBJ2-5; no clear D. Germline V lookup: CDR1 MDHEN, CDR2 SYDVKM. The CDR3 extends over 14 amino acids. V was pared by 7 bases and J by 0 bases, with 12 bases between. The CDR3 spells CASNPMGNQETQYF. The CDR3, as DNA: TGTGCCAGCAATCCTATGGGAAACCAAGAGACCCAGTACTTC.

This clonotype was counted once. V and J are TRBV7-9 and TRBJ2-7; D uncertain. The CDR3 is 16 amino acids. CDR1 SEHNR and CDR2 FQNEAQ come from the germline V gene (reference sequence). Trimming left V 6 bases short and J 0 bases short, with 18 bases between. CDR3 loop: CASSPRAGFSSYEQYF. The CDR3 DNA follows: TGTGCCAGCAGTCCCCGGGCTGGGTTCAGCTCCTACGAGCAGTACTTC.

This chain joins TRBV28 and TRBJ2-3; D remains ambiguous. Trimming pared 3 bases from V and 1 base from J, leaving 5 bases between. The germline CDR1 and CDR2 sequences are MDHEN and SYDVKM. The CDR3 contains 13 residues. The CDR3 region has the DNA TGTGCCAGCAGTTTGATGGGCACAGATACGCAGTATTTT. The encoded protein is CASSLMGTDTQYF.

The chain has TRBV7-8 and TRBJ2-3; 11 bases line up with TRBD2. Unmatched junction bases numbered 10, after V lost 6 bases and J lost 5 bases. The CDR3 consists of 16 residues. Germline CDR1 SGHVS, CDR2 FQNEAQ. The CDR3 sequence is CASRPLAGGPGDTQYF. The CDR3 DNA sequence: TGTGCCAGCAGACCCCTAGCGGGGGGTCCCGGAGATACGCAGTATTTT.

Only a few counts were recorded for this clonotype. The genes are TRBV20-1 and TRBJ2-7; TRBD2 aligns across 10 bases. Trimming took 0 bases from V and 6 from J; bases not matched to a gene: 5. Germline-derived CDR1 and CDR2 are DFQATT and SNEGSKA (reference sequence). CDR3 length: 14 amino acids. CDR3 sequence (DNA): TGCAGTGCTAGAGATCTTAGCGGGAGGTTCGAGCAGTACTTC. Protein product: CSARDLSGRFEQYF.

This clonotype came up a few times. A read error may account for a junction end that differs from germline. V and J are TRBV28 and TRBJ2-7, with TRBD1 matching 7 bases. In germline, CDR1 is MDHEN, CDR2 SYDVKM. The length of the CDR3 is 14 residues. CDR3 nucleotide sequence: TGTGCCAGCAGCTCCGGGACAGACTCCTACGTGCAGTACTTC. It encodes CASSSGTDSYVQYF.

This clonotype was seen more than once but under ten times. The gene calls are TRBV5-6 and TRBJ2-6; 9 bases align to TRBD1. Unmatched junction bases numbered 8, after V lost 4 bases and J lost 12 bases. Germline V gene sequence: CDR1 SGHDT, CDR2 YYEEEE. The CDR3 contains 14 residues. The CDR3 spells CASSPGQGHIVLTF. In DNA, the CDR3 is TGTGCCAGCAGCCCCGGACAGGGGCATATCGTCCTGACTTTC.

V usage is TRBV7-2 and J usage is TRBJ2-7, with 10 bases matching TRBD1. CDR1 is SGHTA and CDR2 is FQGNSA in the germline V gene. The junction had 6 bases not matched to a gene; V was cut back by 3 bases and J by 4 bases. The CDR3 contains 15 residues. The CDR3 DNA sequence: TGTGCCAGCAGCTTTCTCGGGACAGGGGATTACGAGCAGTACTTC. Translating it yields CASSFLGTGDYEQYF.

CDR3 DNA sequence: TGTGCCATCAGTGAGTCGGGGGGGCCCGGAGATACGCAGTATTTT. This encodes CAISESGGPGDTQYF. V and J are TRBV10-3 and TRBJ2-3, with a possible D match to TRBD2 (7 bases). Trimming took off 0 bases at V and 5 bases at J, with 12 bases between the two ends. CDR3 size: 15 residues. Germline values: CDR1 ENHRY, CDR2 SYGVKD.

This sequence joins TRBV12-3 or TRBV12-4 and TRBJ1-1; D gene ambiguous. This CDR3 has 17 amino acids. Trimming removed 3 bases from V and 1 base from J, with 18 bases in between. The CDR3 DNA sequence: TGTGCCAGCAGTTTGGAGGGCTCCCTTTATCCGAACACTGAAGCTTTCTTT. Its translation: CASSLEGSLYPNTEAFF.

This clonotype has at least ten counts. The chain carries TRBV7-2 and TRBJ2-5; D perhaps matches TRBD2 (6 bases). V lost 8 bases to trimming and J lost 7 bases, with 8 bases between them. This CDR3 comprises 10 residues. Germline loops: CDR1 SGHTA, CDR2 FQGNSA. The CDR3 protein is CASGDSTQYF. Written as DNA, the CDR3 is TGTGCCAGCGGGGACTCGACCCAGTACTTC.

The chain is built from TRBV4-3 and TRBJ1-1; perhaps TRBD1 as D (5 bases). The CDR3 is 18 residues long. From germline, CDR1 is LGHNA and CDR2 YSLEER. The germline V and J ends were trimmed by 4 bases and 0 bases, with 21 bases remaining between them. In nucleotides, the CDR3 is TGCGCCAGCAGCCGAGGCCTACAGGCTTCCATGATGAACACTGAAGCTTTCTTT. Its translation is CASSRGLQASMMNTEAFF.

The chain employs TRBV6-6 and TRBJ1-1; 11 nucleotides line up with TRBD1. Per germline, CDR1 MNHNY and CDR2 SVGAGI (reference sequence). J was trimmed by 1 base and V by 6 bases; bases with no gene match: 10. The CDR3 covers 17 residues. CDR3 amino acids: CASSSGTGGGRNTEAFF. The CDR3 nucleotides are TGTGCCAGCAGCTCCGGGACAGGGGGAGGAAGGAACACTGAAGCTTTCTTT.

This clonotype was seen a few times. The J gene is TRBJ2-7, the V gene TRBV19, with 7 bases aligning to TRBD1. Germline V gene data show CDR1 as LNHDA and CDR2 as SQIVND (reference sequence). This CDR3 is built from 12 residues. The V gene end was trimmed by 9 bases and the J gene end by 3 bases; junction bases not matched to a gene: 5. CDR3 coding DNA: TGTGCCAGCTGGGACAGTAACTACGAGCAGTACTTC. It yields the protein CASWDSNYEQYF.

J is TRBJ2-2 and V is TRBV7-2; 10 bases are a match to TRBD2. V shed 5 bases, J shed 4 bases, and the junction held 10 bases outside the gene matches. CDR3 length: 17 residues. Germline V lookup: CDR1 SGHTA, CDR2 FQGNSA. Here the CDR3 reads CASSEVSGRAGTGELFF. For the CDR3, the DNA is TGTGCCAGCAGCGAAGTAAGCGGGAGGGCCGGCACCGGGGAGCTGTTTTTT.

V and J are TRBV12-3 or TRBV12-4 and TRBJ2-3; D possibly matches TRBD1 or TRBD2 (5 bases each). Trimming left V 5 bases short and J 2 bases short, with 17 bases between. This CDR3 is built from 16 residues. The CDR3 DNA is TGTGCCAGCAGTCCAGGGAGCGGTCCGCTCACAGATACGCAGTATTTT. It is translated as CASSPGSGPLTDTQYF.

This clonotype was recorded many times. The chain recombines TRBV3-1 with TRBJ1-2; 7 bases align to TRBD1. The CDR3 covers 14 residues. CDR1 is LGHDT, CDR2 YNNKEL, per germline (reference sequence). The J segment lost 8 bases and the V segment lost 4 bases, leaving 10 bases of the junction unmatched. The CDR3 coding sequence is TGTGCCAGCAGCCTAGTAGGGGGCGGAGTAGGCTACACCTTC. Translating gives CASSLVGGGVGYTF.

This clonotype was seen many times. The chain recombines TRBV7-2 with TRBJ2-5; D is unclear. The end of the DNA aligns better with TRBJ2-1, so the J call may be wrong. Germline values: CDR1 SGHTA, CDR2 FQGNSA. The CDR3 runs to 11 residues. This CDR3 reads CASSLRTGQFF. The CDR3 region has the DNA TGTGCCAGCAGCTTACGGACGGGGCAGTTCTTC.

This clonotype appeared a few times. The chain joins TRBV29-1 to TRBJ1-2; D unclear. The CDR3 extends over 13 amino acids. Looked up from germline, CDR1 is SQVTM and CDR2 is ANQGSEA. V dropped 5 bases and J dropped 2 bases, with 12 bases sitting between them. In DNA, the CDR3 is TGCAGCGTTATCAGTGGATCCAACTATGGCTACACCTTC. Residues: CSVISGSNYGYTF.

This clonotype was recorded once. The CDR3 nucleotides are TGTGCCAGCAGGGTAGCAGGGGCCCACGCCGGGGAGCTGTTTTTT. Translation gives CASRVAGAHAGELFF. The chain employs TRBV13 and TRBJ2-2; possible D gene TRBD1, 6 bases. The CDR3 spans 15 residues. Germline V gene sequence: CDR1 PRHDT, CDR2 FYEKMQ (reference sequence). Trimming removed 6 bases from V and 6 bases from J, with 17 bases in between.